The rows below give T cell receptor beta chains drawn from one sample of a study of shared clonotypes between healthy human individuals. The method was immunoSEQ multiplex PCR; TCRdb's version includes in-frame clones alone and lacks a portion of them. The repertoire consists of some 2,400,000 clones, with around 95% occurring once and the leading ten covering 0.13%. Input material: naive CD4+ T cells sorted from blood. These receptors were obtained from a young man in good health. CDR3s include the opening cysteine and the closing phenylalanine or tryptophan. D genes are given only for firm matches. Size is omitted from some rows. Given values are once, few, many or a class for expanded clones.

d_gene: TRBD1; abundance: NA; v_gene: TRBV5-1; CDR3aa: CASSWGQPNTGELFF
d_gene: TRBD1; abundance: NA; v_gene: TRBV5-1; CDR3aa: CASAPDRLGSGANVLTF
d_gene: TRBD1; abundance: NA; v_gene: TRBV5-6; CDR3aa: CASRGQGRTEAFF
d_gene: NA; abundance: once; v_gene: TRBV14; CDR3aa: CASSQHVGTVGSEQYF
d_gene: TRBD1; abundance: NA; v_gene: TRBV28; CDR3aa: CASSPGQGAASPLHF
d_gene: NA; abundance: NA; v_gene: TRBV5-1; CDR3aa: CASSLRVVGVGTDTQYF
d_gene: NA; abundance: NA; v_gene: TRBV15; CDR3aa: CATSRDGGNTGELFF
d_gene: NA; abundance: once; v_gene: TRBV2; CDR3aa: CASSDVTRGYEAFF
d_gene: NA; abundance: NA; v_gene: TRBV7-2; CDR3aa: CASSLGAQMNTEAFF
d_gene: TRBD2; abundance: NA; v_gene: TRBV5-6; CDR3aa: CASSWASGGEQFF
d_gene: NA; abundance: NA; v_gene: TRBV2; CDR3aa: CASRLTEGKLFF
d_gene: NA; abundance: NA; v_gene: TRBV29-1; CDR3aa: CSVEISPNYDYTF
d_gene: NA; abundance: NA; v_gene: TRBV19; CDR3aa: CASSERGTEAFF